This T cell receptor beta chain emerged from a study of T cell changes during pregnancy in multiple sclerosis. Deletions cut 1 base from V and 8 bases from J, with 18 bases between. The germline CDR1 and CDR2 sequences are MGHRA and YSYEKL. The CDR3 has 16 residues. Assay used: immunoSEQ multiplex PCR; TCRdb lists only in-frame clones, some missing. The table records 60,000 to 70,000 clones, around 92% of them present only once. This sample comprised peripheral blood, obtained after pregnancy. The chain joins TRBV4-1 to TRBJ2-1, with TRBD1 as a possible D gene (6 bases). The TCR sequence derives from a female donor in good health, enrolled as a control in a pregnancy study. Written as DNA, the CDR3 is TGCGCCAGCAGCCAAGGTGGGGGAATAGGGGGTTATGAGCAGTTCTTC. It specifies CASSQGGGIGGYEQFF.